These T cell receptor beta chains were read from a single sample in a study of blood T cell repertoires in COVID-19. Some clones are missing from TCRdb's copy, which holds only in-frame ones; the method was immunoSEQ multiplex PCR. The data hold about 83,000 clones, with around 80% observed a single time. Sequenced: peripheral blood. The receptors derive from an elderly woman with active or convalescent COVID-19. Both conserved end residues are part of each CDR3. The D gene is left open where the match is weak. Clone size, where shown, is once, few, many, or a class for clones that have expanded.

j_gene	d_gene	abundance	v_gene	CDR3nt	CDR3aa
TRBJ2-2	TRBD2	.	TRBV4-3	TGCGCCAGCAGCCTTTTAGGTAGCGGGGACACCGGGGAGCTGTTTTTT	CASSLLGSGDTGELFF
TRBJ2-3	TRBD2	.	TRBV6-2/TRBV6-3	TGTGCCAGCAGTTGGGCGCTAGCGGGGGAGTCACAGGATACGCAGTATTTT	CASSWALAGESQDTQYF
TRBJ2-7	TRBD2	few	TRBV30	TGTGCCTGGAGTGTACTAGCGGGGGGTGGAGAGCAGTACTTC	CAWSVLAGGGEQYF
TRBJ2-1	TRBD2	few	TRBV6-2/TRBV6-3	TGTGCCAGCAGCCTCGAAGTCCTAGCGGGGGGTGGCAATGAGCAGTTCTTC	CASSLEVLAGGGNEQFF
TRBJ2-2	.	few	TRBV6-6	TGTGCCAGCAGCTATTCGGAGGTGCTGTTTTTT	CASSYSEVLFF
TRBJ2-5	TRBD2	.	TRBV11-2	TGTGCCAGCAGCCCTGGGACTAGCGGGGGGCGTGGCCAAGAGACCCAGTACTTC	CASSPGTSGGRGQETQYF
TRBJ2-3	.	.	TRBV9	TGTGCCAGCAGCCTACGGGGGACGAGAGATACGCAGTATTTT	CASSLRGTRDTQYF
TRBJ2-5	TRBD1	.	TRBV2	TGTGCCAGCACCGGACAGGACCAAGAGACCCAGTACTTC	CASTGQDQETQYF
TRBJ1-6	.	.	TRBV10-1	TGCGCCAGCAGTGAACCGGGATCACCCCTCCACTTT	CASSEPGSPLHF
TRBJ2-3	TRBD1	few	TRBV5-4	TGTGCCAGCAGGCCTGACAGGGGCTCTAGCACAGATACGCAGTATTTT	CASRPDRGSSTDTQYF
TRBJ2-3	TRBD2	.	TRBV6-8	TGTGCCAGCAGTTACCAACCTAGCGGGGGGGCCAGGGATACGCAGTATTTT	CASSYQPSGGARDTQYF
TRBJ1-2	TRBD1	few	TRBV19	TGTGCCAGTAGTGACAGGGGACGACGTGGCTACACCTTC	CASSDRGRRGYTF
TRBJ1-3	TRBD1	.	TRBV19	TGTGCCAGCCACAGGGGCTCTGGAAACACCATATATTTT	CASHRGSGNTIYF
TRBJ1-5	.	once	TRBV28	TGTGCCAGCAGTTTATACCCCTATAGCAATCAGCCCCAGCATTTT	CASSLYPYSNQPQHF
TRBJ2-6	TRBD1	.	TRBV4-3	TGCGCCAGCAGCATTACAGGGGGCTCTGGGGCCAACGTCCTGACTTTC	CASSITGGSGANVLTF
TRBJ2-7	.	once	TRBV20-1	TGCAGTGCCGGAACAGGGCGCGAGCAGTACTTC	CSAGTGREQYF
TRBJ1-2	.	.	TRBV28	TGTGCCATACTGTCAGGGAACTATGGCTACACCTTC	CAILSGNYGYTF
TRBJ2-1	.	.	TRBV6-5	TGTGCCAGCAGCCACAGGGAAAATGAGCAGTTCTTC	CASSHRENEQFF
TRBJ2-3	TRBD2	.	TRBV9	TGTGCCAGCAGCGTGCGGGGGAGGGATACGCAGTATTTT	CASSVRGRDTQYF
TRBJ2-7	TRBD2	.	TRBV12-3/TRBV12-4	TGTGCCAGCAGAGTAGCGGGGGGGCTGGAGCAGTACTTC	CASRVAGGLEQYF
TRBJ1-5	TRBD1	few	TRBV27	TGTGCCAGCAGTTCCTCCTCGACAGGGAGGAATCAGCCCCAGCATTTT	CASSSSSTGRNQPQHF
TRBJ1-5	.	.	TRBV4-3	TGCGCCAGCAGCCAAGATGCGGCAGGGATAAATCAGCCCCAGCATTTT	CASSQDAAGINQPQHF
TRBJ2-5	.	.	TRBV15	TGTGCCACCAGCAGAGATCTGGAGGAGACCCAGTACTTC	CATSRDLEETQYF
TRBJ1-5	.	.	TRBV4-3	TGCGCCAGCAGCCAAGATTATGACGCGGGCAATCAGCCCCAGCATTTT	CASSQDYDAGNQPQHF
TRBJ2-5	.	.	TRBV11-2	TGTGCCAGCAGCTCGACGGGCCAAGAGACCCAGTACTTC	CASSSTGQETQYF
TRBJ1-1	.	.	TRBV28	TGTGCCAGCAGTTTATTCGCAGGGGACACTGAAGCTTTCTTT	CASSLFAGDTEAFF
TRBJ1-2	.	.	TRBV9	TGTGCCTCTCGGCGGGGGTCTAGTGGCTACACCTTC	CASRRGSSGYTF
TRBJ2-3	.	.	TRBV23-1	TGCGCCAGCAGTCACCCTGTGAGAGGCTGCACAGATACGCAGTATTTT	CASSHPVRGCTDTQYF
TRBJ1-2	TRBD1	.	TRBV30	TGTGCCTGGAGTGTACAGGGGGACTATGGCTACACCTTC	CAWSVQGDYGYTF
TRBJ1-2	TRBD1	.	TRBV7-2	TGTGCCAGCAGCTTAGGAACAGGGGGCAACTGGTATGGCTACACCTTC	CASSLGTGGNWYGYTF
TRBJ1-2	.	medium-sized	TRBV6-2/TRBV6-3	TGTGCCAGCAGTTACGGGCTTGTCGACTATGGCTACACCTTC	CASSYGLVDYGYTF
TRBJ2-7	TRBD1	.	TRBV6-6	TGTGCCAGCAGGGGGACAGCTTCTTCCTACGAGCAGTACTTC	CASRGTASSYEQYF
TRBJ2-2	.	.	TRBV5-1	TGCGCCAGCAGCTTGCCCGGGGACACCGGGGAGCTGTTTTTT	CASSLPGDTGELFF
TRBJ2-2	.	.	TRBV28	TGTGCCAGCAGAGAACCAGGGGGGCGTCTCACCGGGGAGCTGTTTTTT	CASREPGGRLTGELFF
TRBJ2-1	TRBD2	few	TRBV30	TGTGCCTGCACCCCAGCGGGGGGCCTAGACAATGAGCAGTTCTTC	CACTPAGGLDNEQFF
TRBJ2-5	TRBD1	.	TRBV27	TGTGCCAGCAGTCACCGGGACAGGGGCTTAGAGACCCAGTACTTC	CASSHRDRGLETQYF
TRBJ2-7	TRBD1	.	TRBV6-2/TRBV6-3	TGTGCCAGCAGTCGGGACAGGTTAAGTGAGCAGTACTTC	CASSRDRLSEQYF
TRBJ1-1	TRBD1	few	TRBV4-1	TGCGCCAGCAGCCCCCTAGGACAGGGTTTCGCTGAAGCTTTCTTT	CASSPLGQGFAEAFF
TRBJ2-3	TRBD1	.	TRBV5-3	TGTGCCAGAAGCTGGGACAGGGTTGGCGACACAGATACGCAGTATTTT	CARSWDRVGDTDTQYF
TRBJ1-5	TRBD1	.	TRBV6-7	TGTGCCAGCAGCCCCGGGACAGGGGACAGTCAGCCCCAGCATTTT	CASSPGTGDSQPQHF
TRBJ1-5	TRBD1	.	TRBV7-2	TGTGCCAGCAGCATGGGACAGAACAATCAGCCCCAGCATTTT	CASSMGQNNQPQHF
TRBJ2-1	.	.	TRBV9	TGTGCCAGCAGCCCGCAGGGCCGCTCCTACAATGAGCAGTTCTTC	CASSPQGRSYNEQFF
TRBJ2-7	TRBD1	once	TRBV7-2	TGTGCCAGCAGCTTAGGGCGACAGGGGGAGCAGTACTTC	CASSLGRQGEQYF
TRBJ2-7	.	.	TRBV12-3/TRBV12-4	TGTGCCAGCAGGGGGGACACAACCTACGAGCAGTACTTC	CASRGDTTYEQYF
TRBJ1-6	TRBD1	.	TRBV6-2/TRBV6-3	TGTGCCAGCAGTCAAGGACAGGAGATCTCCTATAATTCACCCCTCCACTTT	CASSQGQEISYNSPLHF
TRBJ1-6	TRBD1	many	TRBV28	TGTGCCAGCGGCAAAACAGGGGCTAATTCACCCCTCCACTTT	CASGKTGANSPLHF
TRBJ1-4	.	once	TRBV9	TGTGCCAGCAGCCCCCGTCTCGGTGGGGGCACTAATGAAAAACTGTTTTTT	CASSPRLGGGTNEKLFF
TRBJ1-3	TRBD1	.	TRBV7-9	TGTGCCAGCAGCCCACCCTTCAGACAGGGCATCGGGAACACCATATATTTT	CASSPPFRQGIGNTIYF